Below are 17 T cell receptor beta chains sequenced from a single sample in a study of cytomegalovirus exposure and HLA in healthy donors. The assay was immunoSEQ multiplex PCR, and TCRdb's table has in-frame clones only and misses some. The sample consists of about 130,000 clones, approximately 88% of them appearing once. Sequencing was done on a sample of PBMCs. The receptor set was obtained from a woman younger than 35 in good health and CMV-seronegative.

J is TRBJ2-2 and V is TRBV7-6; unclear D gene. The germline V gene has CDR1 SGHVS and CDR2 FNYEAQ. The CDR3 extends over 13 amino acids. The V gene lost 3 bases and the J gene lost 7 bases, with 9 bases spanning the gap. Here the CDR3 DNA reads TGTGCCAGCAGCTTTTCCGGCGGCGGGGAGCTGTTTTTT. This encodes CASSFSGGGELFF. Full variable domain (remainder filled in from reference TRBV7-6 and TRBJ2-2): GAGVSQSPRYKVTKRGQDVALRCDPISGHVSLYWYRQALGQGPEFLTYFNYEAQQDKSGLPNDRFSAERPEGSISTLTIQRTEQRDSAMYRCASSFSGGGELFFGEGSRLTVL.

The gene calls are TRBV19 and TRBJ1-1; D might be TRBD1 (6 bases). Germline CDR1 is LNHDA and CDR2 is SQIVND (reference sequence). The germline V and J ends were trimmed by 3 bases and 3 bases, with 11 bases remaining between them. This CDR3 has 14 residues. The CDR3 region has the DNA TGTGCCAGTAGTATCAGGGGCTCGGACACTGAAGCTTTCTTT. The encoded protein is CASSIRGSDTEAFF.

The V and J genes are TRBV5-4 and TRBJ1-4; possibly TRBD1 for D (6 bases). The germline gives CDR1 SGHNT, CDR2 YYREEE (reference sequence). Trimming pared 6 bases from V and 6 bases from J, leaving 21 bases between. The CDR3 runs to 16 residues. The CDR3 DNA sequence: TGTGCCAGCACCATACGCACAGGGACAAGGGATGAAAAACTGTTTTTT. Residues: CASTIRTGTRDEKLFF.

Concerning this clone itself: Other DNA sequences in the sample encode the same CDR3. This rearrangement joins TRBV9 to TRBJ2-7; D remains ambiguous. Germline V CDR1 and CDR2: SGDLS, YYNGEE. Trimming removed 0 bases at V and 1 base at J, with 8 bases between. This CDR3 is 14 amino acids long. The CDR3 DNA sequence: TGTGCCAGCAGCGTAGATCCGGAGTCCTACGAGCAGTACTTC. It translates to CASSVDPESYEQYF.

The chain employs TRBV7-3 and TRBJ1-1; 9 bases line up with TRBD1. CDR1 SGHTA and CDR2 FQGTGA come from the germline V gene. CDR3 length equals 14 residues. Germline trimming cut 3 bases from V and 2 bases from J; bases unmatched to any gene: 1. Here the CDR3 DNA reads TGTGCCAGCAGCTTGGACAGGGGTAACACTGAAGCTTTCTTT. Its translation is CASSLDRGNTEAFF.

The chain carries TRBV28 and TRBJ2-7; maybe TRBD2 (5 bases). The CDR3 is 15 amino acids. Germline V CDR1 and CDR2: MDHEN, SYDVKM. Trimming stripped 7 bases from V and 4 bases from J, with 20 bases between. The DNA of the CDR3 is TGTGCCAGCACCACGCCGGGGTCGAGAGATTACGAGCAGTACTTC. Translation: CASTTPGSRDYEQYF.

The chain uses TRBV5-1 and TRBJ1-3; D call uncertain. The V and J ends lost 2 bases and 0 bases respectively, with 6 bases between them. The CDR3 covers 14 residues. The germline CDR1 and CDR2 sequences are SGHRS and YFSETQ. The CDR3 DNA reads TGCGCCAGCAGCTTAAGGAGCTCTGGAAACACCATATATTTT. Encoded protein: CASSLRSSGNTIYF.

To note about this clone: An end of the junction differs from the germline gene, which may be a read error. This chain joins TRBV7-8 and TRBJ2-7; 11 nucleotides line up with TRBD2. Germline loops: CDR1 SGHVS, CDR2 FQNEAQ. This CDR3 is 13 amino acids long. CDR3 nucleotide sequence: TGTGCCAGCAGCCCCCGCATAGCGGGAGGGCCCGACTTC. Amino acid sequence: CASSPRIAGGPDF.

V gene TRBV11-1 combines with J gene TRBJ2-7, with TRBD2 matching 10 bases. The V and J ends lost 5 bases and 3 bases, in that order; junction bases with no gene match: 4. CDR3 length: 14 residues. The V gene's germline CDR1 is SGHAT and CDR2 FQDESV (reference sequence). CDR3 loop: CASSPRTSGYEQYF. CDR3 DNA sequence: TGTGCCAGCAGCCCTCGGACTAGCGGCTACGAGCAGTACTTC.

The chain employs TRBV7-2 and TRBJ2-5; D may be TRBD1 (6 bases). V was pared by 10 bases and J by 5 bases, with 11 bases between. The CDR3 has 11 residues. Germline V CDR1 and CDR2: SGHTA, FQGNSA. The CDR3 protein is CANSRGETQYF. CDR3 nucleotide sequence: TGTGCCAACTCGAGGGGGGAGACCCAGTACTTC.

The V and J genes are TRBV7-3 and TRBJ2-1, with 8 nucleotides matching TRBD2. The CDR3 loop spans 16 amino acids. With V trimmed by 5 bases and J by 5 bases, 11 bases remained unmatched. In germline, CDR1 is SGHTA, CDR2 FQGTGA. CDR3 residues: CASSAQLADPNNEQFF. CDR3 in DNA: TGTGCCAGCAGCGCACAACTAGCGGATCCCAACAATGAGCAGTTCTTC.

The rearrangement joins TRBV12-5 to TRBJ1-4; a possible D gene is TRBD1 (5 bases). CDR3 length equals 15 residues. With 6 bases removed from V and 4 bases from J, the gap between germline ends came to 15 bases. Germline loops: CDR1 LGHNT, CDR2 FRNRAP. The CDR3 region has the DNA TGTGCTAGTGGCCCGGGGGAGGGTTATAATGAAAAACTGTTTTTT. Its protein is CASGPGEGYNEKLFF.

The chain employs TRBV11-2 and TRBJ2-1, with TRBD2 identical over 9 bases. Per the germline V gene, CDR1 is SGHAT and CDR2 is FQNNGV. The CDR3 is 16 residues long. The ends lost 5 bases at V and 3 bases at J; junction bases unmatched: 8. The CDR3 coding sequence is TGTGCCAGCAGCCTCTTGGCGGGAGGGTACTACAATGAGCAGTTCTTC. Its translation: CASSLLAGGYYNEQFF. The full variable domain, in which reference TRBV11-2 and TRBJ2-1 provide the parts outside the CDR3, is EAGVAQSPRYKIIEKRQSVAFWCNPISGHATLYWYQQILGQGPKLLIQFQNNGVVDDSQLPKDRFSAERLKGVDSTLKIQPAKLEDSAVYLCASSLLAGGYYNEQFFGPGTRLTVL.

The chain carries TRBV11-3 and TRBJ1-2; no reliable D call. The CDR3 loop spans 13 amino acids. Trimming took off 6 bases at V and 2 bases at J, with 10 bases between the two ends. The germline CDR1 and CDR2 sequences are SGHNT and YENEEA. The CDR3 protein is CASSTKQNYGYTF. The CDR3, as DNA: TGTGCCAGCAGTACCAAACAAAACTATGGCTACACCTTC.

V is TRBV5-1 and J is TRBJ2-7; D might be TRBD2 (5 bases). The germline V and J ends were trimmed by 4 bases and 3 bases, with 17 bases remaining between them. Germline V gene data show CDR1 as SGHRS and CDR2 as YFSETQ. CDR3 length equals 15 residues. CDR3 sequence: CASSIVSGSHYEQYF. The CDR3 DNA sequence: TGCGCCAGCAGCATAGTGAGCGGCTCCCACTACGAGCAGTACTTC.

The chain combines TRBV28 with TRBJ2-4; the D gene is possibly TRBD2 (6 bases). Germline values: CDR1 MDHEN, CDR2 SYDVKM. The CDR3 loop spans 13 amino acids. Trimming removed 9 bases at V and 5 bases at J, with 14 bases between. The CDR3 DNA reads as TGTGCCAGTAGGAGGGCGGCCGAAAACATTCAGTACTTC. Amino acid sequence: CASRRAAENIQYF.

The rearrangement joins TRBV27 to TRBJ2-7; 10 nucleotides agree with TRBD2. Trimming removed 5 bases from V and 3 bases from J; junction bases left unmatched: 13. CDR1 and CDR2 from the germline V gene are MNHEY and SMNVEV (reference sequence). The CDR3 loop spans 17 amino acids. The CDR3 nucleotides read TGTGCCAGCAGTCCCACCCCTCTAGCGGGAGTGATCTACGAGCAGTACTTC. It encodes CASSPTPLAGVIYEQYF.